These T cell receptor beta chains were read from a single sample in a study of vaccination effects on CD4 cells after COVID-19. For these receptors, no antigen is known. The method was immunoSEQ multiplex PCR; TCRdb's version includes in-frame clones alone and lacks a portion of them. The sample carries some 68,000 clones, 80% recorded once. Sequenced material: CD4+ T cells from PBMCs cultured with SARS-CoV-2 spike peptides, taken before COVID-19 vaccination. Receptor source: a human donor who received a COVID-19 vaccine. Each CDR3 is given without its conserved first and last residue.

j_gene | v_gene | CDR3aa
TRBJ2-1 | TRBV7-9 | ASSLAAGGGQEQF
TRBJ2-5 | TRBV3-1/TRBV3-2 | ASTSRGKETQY
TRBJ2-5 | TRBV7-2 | ASSLKETQY
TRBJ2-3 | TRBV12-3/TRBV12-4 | ASKLAGGDTQY
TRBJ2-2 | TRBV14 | ASGTAGGRPGELF
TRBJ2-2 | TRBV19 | ASSIDRVGYGELF
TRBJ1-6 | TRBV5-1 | ASSTNRDNSPLH
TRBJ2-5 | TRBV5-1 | ASSYQGNGETQY
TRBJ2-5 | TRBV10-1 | ASKELRDCQETQY
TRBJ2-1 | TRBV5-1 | ASSSSGGFGEQF
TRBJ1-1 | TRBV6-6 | ASSLGQAPTEAF
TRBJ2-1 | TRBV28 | ASSLPTGAYNEQF
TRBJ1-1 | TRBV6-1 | ASTVDLNTEAF
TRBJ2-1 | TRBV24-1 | ATRGQSKDHNEQF
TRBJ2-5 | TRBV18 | ASSADRQETQY
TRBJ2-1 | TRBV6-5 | ASSRAGAPHNEQF
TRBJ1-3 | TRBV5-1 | ASSLGTGGRGNTIY
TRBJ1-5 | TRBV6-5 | ASSYRAGGSNQPQH
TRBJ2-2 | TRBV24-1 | ATSDRGSGEELF
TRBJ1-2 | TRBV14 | ASSQIFQGASGYT
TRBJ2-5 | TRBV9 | ASSRVGAEETQY
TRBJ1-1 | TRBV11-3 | ASSFSRDTEAF
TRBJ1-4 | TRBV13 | ASSFQEAGRRKLF
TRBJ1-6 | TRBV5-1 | ASSLVVSSYNSPLH
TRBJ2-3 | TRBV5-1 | ASSSTPSGGGTDTQY
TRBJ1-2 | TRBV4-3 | ASRQGANYGYT
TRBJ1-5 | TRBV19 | ASSPSGYLQPQH
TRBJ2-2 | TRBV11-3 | ASSLAGDTGELF
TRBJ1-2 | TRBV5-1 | ASSGGQNYGYT